The rows below give T cell receptor beta chains drawn from one sample of a study of T cell responses to AZD1222 COVID-19 vaccine. The assay was immunoSEQ multiplex PCR, and TCRdb's table has in-frame clones only and misses some. Here the sample spans 130,000 to 150,000 clones, roughly nine tenths being singletons. Sequencing was performed on peripheral blood, taken 28 days after the second AZD1222 dose. The origin of the receptors is an adult who received the AZD1222 COVID-19 vaccine. Each CDR3 is given with its conserved first and last residue. The order of the fields is V gene, D gene, J gene, clone size, CDR3 length, CDR3 protein, CDR3 DNA. A D gene is named only where the DNA matches it firmly. The size field is filled for only some rows; it gives once, few, many or a size class.

V: TRBV21-1
D: .
J: TRBJ2-7
size: .
length: 16
CDR3: CASSKASQGKTYEQYF
DNA: TGTGCCAGCAGCAAAGCTTCACAGGGGAAGACCTACGAGCAGTACTTC

V: TRBV5-1
D: .
J: TRBJ1-6
size: .
length: 14
CDR3: CASSLVQLNSPLHF
DNA: TGCGCCAGCAGCTTGGTCCAGCTAAATTCACCCCTCCACTTT

V: TRBV5-1
D: TRBD1
J: TRBJ1-1
size: few
length: 17
CDR3: CASSSDRATGLNTEAFF
DNA: TGCGCCAGCAGCTCCGATCGGGCGACAGGGTTGAACACTGAAGCTTTCTTT

V: TRBV12-3/TRBV12-4
D: .
J: TRBJ1-1
size: .
length: 12
CDR3: CASSFGHTEAFF
DNA: TGTGCCAGCAGTTTCGGTCACACTGAAGCTTTCTTT

V: TRBV4-1
D: .
J: TRBJ2-1
size: .
length: 15
CDR3: CASSHGDLDYNEQFF
DNA: TGCGCCAGCAGCCACGGGGACTTGGATTACAATGAGCAGTTCTTC

V: TRBV7-2
D: .
J: TRBJ2-3
size: .
length: 17
CDR3: CASSHGAAGFSVDTQYF
DNA: TGTGCCAGCAGCCATGGAGCGGCGGGATTCTCAGTAGATACGCAGTATTTT

V: TRBV6-2/TRBV6-3
D: .
J: TRBJ2-1
size: .
length: 15
CDR3: CASSPGLGGGHEQFF
DNA: TGTGCCAGCAGCCCCGGACTAGGGGGAGGACATGAGCAGTTCTTC

V: TRBV11-2
D: TRBD2
J: TRBJ2-7
size: .
length: 15
CDR3: CASSLEVTSDYEQYF
DNA: TGTGCCAGCAGCTTAGAGGTGACTAGCGACTACGAGCAGTACTTC

V: TRBV6-5
D: TRBD1
J: TRBJ1-1
size: .
length: 14
CDR3: CASSSAGGARRAFF
DNA: TGTGCCAGCAGTAGTGCAGGGGGCGCTAGAAGAGCTTTCTTT

V: TRBV6-2/TRBV6-3
D: TRBD2
J: TRBJ2-3
size: .
length: 15
CDR3: CASSPTSGSPDTQYF
DNA: TGTGCCAGCAGCCCCACTAGCGGGAGCCCAGATACGCAGTATTTT

V: TRBV4-1
D: TRBD2
J: TRBJ2-1
size: .
length: 18
CDR3: CASSHGPLIAGDRDEQFF
DNA: TGCGCCAGCAGCCACGGCCCCCTTATAGCGGGGGACAGAGATGAGCAGTTCTTC

V: TRBV30
D: .
J: TRBJ1-6
size: .
length: 11
CDR3: CAWSENSPLHF
DNA: TGTGCCTGGAGTGAGAATTCACCCCTCCACTTT

V: TRBV5-4
D: .
J: TRBJ2-5
size: .
length: 15
CDR3: CASSLVGRVVGTQYF
DNA: TGTGCCAGCAGCTTAGTTGGCCGGGTTGTCGGGACCCAGTACTTC

V: TRBV7-2
D: .
J: TRBJ2-3
size: .
length: 12
CDR3: CASSLGRDTQYF
DNA: TGTGCCAGCAGCTTAGGGAGGGACACGCAGTATTTT

V: TRBV10-3
D: TRBD1
J: TRBJ1-1
size: .
length: 14
CDR3: CAIVQGAGDTEAFF
DNA: TGTGCCATCGTACAGGGGGCAGGGGACACTGAAGCTTTCTTT

V: TRBV30
D: TRBD1
J: TRBJ1-2
size: .
length: 13
CDR3: CAWGRTGERGYTF
DNA: TGTGCCTGGGGAAGAACAGGGGAGCGGGGCTACACCTTC

V: TRBV7-8
D: TRBD1
J: TRBJ2-1
size: .
length: 13
CDR3: CASSKGQYNEQFF
DNA: TGTGCCAGCAGCAAGGGACAGTACAATGAGCAGTTCTTC

V: TRBV10-2
D: .
J: TRBJ2-1
size: .
length: 15
CDR3: CASSELSWLLDEQFF
DNA: TGCGCCAGCAGTGAGCTTTCTTGGCTTTTAGATGAGCAGTTCTTC

V: TRBV5-4
D: .
J: TRBJ2-6
size: .
length: 12
CDR3: CATPTGANVLTF
DNA: TGTGCCACCCCTACCGGGGCCAACGTCCTGACTTTC

V: TRBV12-3/TRBV12-4
D: .
J: TRBJ1-2
size: .
length: 13
CDR3: CASSFRINYGYTF
DNA: TGTGCCAGCAGTTTTCGAATTAACTATGGCTACACCTTC

V: TRBV14
D: .
J: TRBJ1-1
size: .
length: 11
CDR3: CASSLKTEAFF
DNA: TGTGCCAGCAGCTTGAAAACTGAAGCTTTCTTT

V: TRBV20-1
D: TRBD2
J: TRBJ2-5
size: .
length: 15
CDR3: CSASLAGAGKETQYF
DNA: TGCAGTGCTAGTCTAGCGGGAGCGGGGAAGGAGACCCAGTACTTC

V: TRBV10-3
D: .
J: TRBJ1-2
size: .
length: 14
CDR3: CAISESRGTYGYTF
DNA: TGTGCCATCAGTGAGTCGAGGGGCACCTATGGCTACACCTTC

V: TRBV4-2
D: TRBD2
J: TRBJ2-3
size: .
length: 16
CDR3: CASSQGASGIADTQYF
DNA: TGTGCCAGCAGCCAAGGGGCTAGCGGGATTGCAGATACGCAGTATTTT

V: TRBV19
D: TRBD1
J: TRBJ1-3
size: .
length: 15
CDR3: CASSTQGASGNTIYF
DNA: TGTGCCAGTAGTACGCAGGGGGCAAGTGGAAACACCATATATTTT

V: TRBV7-2
D: .
J: TRBJ2-1
size: .
length: 15
CDR3: CASSLLQGRSNEQFF
DNA: TGTGCCAGCAGCTTACTACAGGGTCGGAGCAATGAGCAGTTCTTC

V: TRBV11-3
D: .
J: TRBJ2-2
size: .
length: 14
CDR3: CASSLGGWDGELFF
DNA: TGTGCCAGCAGCTTAGGTGGTTGGGACGGGGAGCTGTTTTTT

V: TRBV7-3
D: TRBD2
J: TRBJ2-5
size: few
length: 13
CDR3: CASSPGRGETQYF
DNA: TGTGCCAGCAGCCCGGGGAGGGGAGAGACCCAGTACTTC

V: TRBV4-1
D: TRBD1
J: TRBJ1-2
size: .
length: 15
CDR3: CASSQGSRGPIGYTF
DNA: TGCGCCAGCAGCCAAGGGAGTAGGGGGCCGATTGGCTACACCTTC

V: TRBV6-2/TRBV6-3
D: TRBD1
J: TRBJ2-1
size: .
length: 14
CDR3: CASSYQGAYNEQFF
DNA: TGTGCCAGCAGTTACCAGGGGGCGTACAATGAGCAGTTCTTC